These T cell receptor beta chains were read from a single sample in a study of T cells in Graves' hyperthyroidism and ophthalmopathy. TCRdb re-analysed the multiplex PCR reads in MiXCR, keeping a single row per CDR3 protein. The data show 350,000 to 450,000 distinct CDR3 sequences, about 14% seen once. Sequencing was carried out using blood. These receptors all come from a man over 45 with Graves' ophthalmopathy. CDR3s leave out the opening cysteine and the closing phenylalanine or tryptophan. Fields, in order: CDR3 protein, D gene, V gene, J gene. D genes are given only for firm matches.

CDR3 protein: ASRGGTGAPTEAF
D gene: TRBD1
V gene: TRBV5-1
J gene: TRBJ1-1

CDR3 protein: ASSVGASSAQIRNEQF
D gene: NA
V gene: TRBV9
J gene: TRBJ2-1

CDR3 protein: ASSLDTGGRETQY
D gene: TRBD2
V gene: TRBV7-9
J gene: TRBJ2-5

CDR3 protein: ASSSGTGLLGGELF
D gene: TRBD1
V gene: TRBV27
J gene: TRBJ2-2

CDR3 protein: ASSTFGSGGDTQY
D gene: TRBD2
V gene: TRBV19
J gene: TRBJ2-3

CDR3 protein: ASLDRPTWTDTQY
D gene: TRBD1
V gene: TRBV6-1
J gene: TRBJ2-3

CDR3 protein: ASRVGLLRADTQY
D gene: NA
V gene: TRBV9
J gene: TRBJ2-3

CDR3 protein: ATSRGASGRYNEQF
D gene: TRBD2
V gene: TRBV15
J gene: TRBJ2-1

CDR3 protein: ASGRQGVGADTQY
D gene: TRBD1
V gene: TRBV5-4
J gene: TRBJ2-3

CDR3 protein: ATSEPSGSLQETQY
D gene: TRBD2
V gene: TRBV24-1
J gene: TRBJ2-5

CDR3 protein: ASMSSGTSNIRSSYNEQF
D gene: TRBD2
V gene: TRBV2
J gene: TRBJ2-1

CDR3 protein: ASSGEFTNYGYT
D gene: NA
V gene: TRBV6-1
J gene: TRBJ1-2

CDR3 protein: ASSLGRAEYTQETQY
D gene: NA
V gene: TRBV7-9
J gene: TRBJ2-5

CDR3 protein: AWSITPNTEAF
D gene: NA
V gene: TRBV30
J gene: TRBJ1-1

CDR3 protein: ASSSQGGRWSYNEQF
D gene: TRBD2
V gene: TRBV19
J gene: TRBJ2-1

CDR3 protein: ASSFLGQGNEQF
D gene: TRBD1
V gene: TRBV11-2
J gene: TRBJ2-1

CDR3 protein: ASSLDLWTPGVVAYEQY
D gene: NA
V gene: TRBV5-1
J gene: TRBJ2-7

CDR3 protein: ASSVQQFSEAF
D gene: NA
V gene: TRBV2
J gene: TRBJ1-1

CDR3 protein: ASSPRASGRVGSYNEQF
D gene: TRBD2
V gene: TRBV3-1
J gene: TRBJ2-1

CDR3 protein: ASSLGTGKETQY
D gene: NA
V gene: TRBV7-9
J gene: TRBJ2-5

CDR3 protein: ASSLGGTSDYEQY
D gene: TRBD2
V gene: TRBV5-1
J gene: TRBJ2-7

CDR3 protein: AISESTEGSGYT
D gene: NA
V gene: TRBV10-3
J gene: TRBJ1-2

CDR3 protein: ASSQDTDSTNSPLH
D gene: NA
V gene: TRBV18
J gene: TRBJ1-6

CDR3 protein: ASSGTSGWDEQY
D gene: TRBD2
V gene: TRBV6-1
J gene: TRBJ2-7